Following are 13 T cell receptor beta chains from one sample sequenced in a study of shared T cell receptors in the human thymus. Produced via immunoSEQ multiplex PCR; TCRdb's table is partial and in-frame only. In the table there are under 850,000 clones, approximately 90% of which are singletons. The sample also formed part of further work on human thymus T cells.

The sample taken for sequencing was thymocytes. The source of these receptors is a boy under three years old with a congenital heart defect.

The chain has TRBV19 and TRBJ2-7, with D possibly TRBD1 on 5 matching bases. The CDR3 is made up of 17 amino acids. CDR1 LNHDA and CDR2 SQIVND come from the germline V gene (reference sequence). Trimming stripped 6 bases from V and 2 bases from J, with 23 bases between. Written as DNA, the CDR3 is TGTGCCAGTAGCAAACAGGCGGACAAGACGGAAACCTACGAGCAGTACTTC. This codes for CASSKQADKTETYEQYF.

This chain connects TRBV6-5 to TRBJ2-6; a possible D gene is TRBD1 (6 bases). V was cut by 2 bases and J by 0 bases, with 8 bases left in between. CDR1 and CDR2 from the germline V gene are MNHEY and SVGAGI. The length of the CDR3 is 16 residues. The CDR3 DNA is TGTGCCAGCAGTTACGCCAGGGGCTCTGGGGCCAACGTCCTGACTTTC. Protein product: CASSYARGSGANVLTF.

This clone was picked up a small number of times. V usage is TRBV5-1 and J usage is TRBJ2-1; 9 bases are a match to TRBD2. V lost 3 bases, J lost 8 bases, and 18 bases stayed unmatched. Looked up from germline, CDR1 is SGHRS and CDR2 is YFSETQ. The CDR3 is 18 residues long. CDR3 loop: CASSSALPGLAGVDEQFF. The CDR3 DNA reads as TGCGCCAGCAGCTCGGCCCTCCCCGGATTAGCGGGAGTGGATGAGCAGTTCTTC.

The rearrangement uses TRBV28 and TRBJ1-4; D may be TRBD1 (5 bases). Per the germline V gene, CDR1 is MDHEN and CDR2 is SYDVKM. Trimming took 5 bases from V and 16 from J, leaving 29 bases between them. The CDR3 spans 16 residues. This CDR3 is CASSTRTTEGLPLSFF. The CDR3 DNA follows: TGTGCCAGCAGTACTCGGACAACCGAGGGACTTCCCTTGTCGTTTTTT. The variable domain in full, completed from reference TRBV28 and TRBJ1-4, reads DVKVTQSSRYLVKRTGEKVFLECVQDMDHENMFWYRQDPGLGLRLIYFSYDVKMKEKGDIPEGYSVSREKKERFSLILESASTNQTSMYLCASSTRTTEGLPLSFFGSGTQLSVL.

This clone was counted a single time. The chain combines TRBV10-3 with TRBJ2-5, with 7 bases aligning to TRBD2. Germline V lookup: CDR1 ENHRY, CDR2 SYGVKD. After removal of 6 bases from V and 1 base from J, the junction contained 5 bases not matched to a gene. The CDR3 spans 14 residues. In DNA form, the CDR3 reads TGTGCCATCAGCCCGAGACTAGCCCAAGAGACCCAGTACTTC. Its translation is CAISPRLAQETQYF.

The genes are TRBV27 and TRBJ1-5; no firm D call. With 5 bases removed from V and 3 bases from J, the gap between germline ends came to 14 bases. Germline V gene lookup returns CDR1 MNHEY and CDR2 SMNVEV (reference sequence). The CDR3 has 15 amino acids. The CDR3, as DNA: TGTGCCAGCAGTGCCTCTTGCGGCTCCAATCAGCCCCAGCATTTT. Its protein is CASSASCGSNQPQHF.

The chain has TRBV5-1 and TRBJ2-2, with TRBD1 matching 10 bases. Germline V gene data show CDR1 as SGHRS and CDR2 as YFSETQ. V lost 4 bases, J lost 5 bases, and 11 bases stayed unmatched. This CDR3 spans 17 amino acids. CDR3 residues: CASSATRDRGNTGELFF. For the CDR3, the DNA is TGCGCCAGCAGCGCCACCCGGGACAGGGGAAATACCGGGGAGCTGTTTTTT.

V is TRBV11-2 and J is TRBJ2-7, with 12 bases identical to TRBD2. CDR3 length equals 16 residues. V lost 3 bases to trimming and J lost 1 base; unmatched junction nucleotides: 4. Per the germline V gene, CDR1 is SGHAT and CDR2 is FQNNGV. The CDR3 here is CASSFPLAGGSYEQYF. Written as DNA, the CDR3 is TGTGCCAGCAGCTTCCCCCTAGCGGGAGGGTCCTACGAGCAGTACTTC.

This sequence joins TRBV4-1 and TRBJ2-7, with 8 nucleotides matching TRBD1. Germline assignment: CDR1 MGHRA and CDR2 YSYEKL. V was pared by 0 bases and J by 5 bases, with 9 bases of the junction left unmatched. The CDR3 covers 16 residues. CDR3 bases: TGCGCCAGCAGCCAAGAGTCGGCAGGGGGCTGGAACGAGCAGTACTTC. Its protein product is CASSQESAGGWNEQYF.

The chain couples TRBV4-1 to TRBJ2-5, with TRBD1 matching 7 bases. The CDR3 is 15 amino acids. J was trimmed by 0 bases and V by 5 bases; bases with no gene match: 6. Looked up from germline, CDR1 is MGHRA and CDR2 is YSYEKL. CDR3 residues: CASSSRQGHQETQYF. As DNA, the CDR3 is TGCGCCAGCAGCTCCCGACAGGGCCACCAAGAGACCCAGTACTTC.

The rearrangement links TRBV27 to TRBJ2-2; 8 bases are a match to TRBD2. Trimming cost V 3 bases and J 6 bases; bases outside gene matches: 6. Germline loops: CDR1 MNHEY, CDR2 SMNVEV (reference sequence). The CDR3 is 15 residues long. Written as DNA, the CDR3 is TGTGCCAGCAGTTTCGGGACTAGGGGATCCGGGGAGCTGTTTTTT. Its translation is CASSFGTRGSGELFF.

This chain connects TRBV7-9 to TRBJ2-2; TRBD2 matches 9 bases. The germline CDR1 and CDR2 sequences are SEHNR and FQNEAQ (reference sequence). The ends lost 5 bases at V and 5 bases at J; junction bases unmatched: 18. The CDR3 spans 19 residues. CDR3 in amino acids: CASSPHGRASGTGTGELFF. CDR3 coding DNA: TGTGCCAGCAGCCCCCACGGTCGGGCTAGCGGGACTGGGACCGGGGAGCTGTTTTTT.

This chain joins TRBV5-1 and TRBJ1-1, with TRBD1 as a possible D gene (6 bases). Trimming pared 0 bases from V and 5 bases from J, leaving 17 bases between. The CDR3 is made up of 16 amino acids. Germline V gene lookup returns CDR1 SGHRS and CDR2 YFSETQ. CDR3: CASSLGRGGRGTEAFF. The CDR3 nucleotides read TGCGCCAGCAGCTTGGGGCGGGGGGGCCGTGGGACTGAAGCTTTCTTT.